This is a list of T cell receptor beta chains from one sample in a study of early T cells in non-severe SARS-CoV-2 infection. TCRdb called the 5' RACE reads again in MiXCR, with one record for every CDR3 protein. The sample gives some 49,000 distinct CDR3 sequences, about 12% of which show up once; around 9.1% is in the top ten. What was sequenced was whole blood. The receptors were sampled from an adult who was a healthcare worker with PCR-confirmed SARS-CoV-2 infection or an uninfected control (not recorded which). The CDR3 runs from the conserved cysteine through the conserved F or W. A D gene is named only where the DNA matches it firmly. Clone size is stated in some rows and not others, as once, few, many or a class when expanded.

cdr3_aa | cdr3_nt | clone_size | j_call | d_call | v_call
CASSYSGLGGVYNEQFF | TGTGCCAGCAGTTACTCTGGGCTTGGGGGGGTTTACAATGAGCAGTTCTTC | few | TRBJ2-1 | TRBD2 | TRBV6-6
CASRPPNPPLSPRYEQYF | TGCGCCAGTCGACCCCCAAACCCCCCACTAAGTCCCCGTTACGAGCAGTACTTC | NA | TRBJ2-7 | NA | TRBV4-1
CASSLDSLTPLAKNIQYF | TGTGCCAGCAGCTTGGACAGCCTAACACCTTTAGCCAAAAACATTCAGTACTTC | many | TRBJ2-4 | NA | TRBV5-6
CASSHGTGEIQPQHF | TGTGCCAGCAGCCATGGGACAGGGGAAATTCAGCCCCAGCATTTT | NA | TRBJ1-5 | TRBD1 | TRBV5-8
CAWSLGDRGLRTQYF | TGTGCCTGGAGTCTGGGAGACAGGGGGCTACGGACCCAGTACTTC | NA | TRBJ2-5 | TRBD1 | TRBV30
CASSFSLDRLNEKLFF | TGTGCCAGCAGCTTCAGTTTGGACAGGCTGAATGAAAAACTGTTTTTT | many | TRBJ1-4 | TRBD1 | TRBV7-8
CASSLQGRSSPLHF | TGTGCCAGCAGCCTACAGGGGCGTAGTTCACCCCTCCACTTT | many | TRBJ1-6 | TRBD1 | TRBV7-6
CASSQVPTYGYTF | TGTGCCAGCAGCCAAGTCCCCACCTATGGCTACACCTTC | few | TRBJ1-2 | NA | TRBV14
CASSPQGINSYEQYF | TGTGCCAGCAGCCCCCAGGGGATTAACTCCTACGAGCAGTACTTC | NA | TRBJ2-7 | NA | TRBV9
CASSVVSGRADTQYF | TGTGCCAGCAGCGTAGTAAGCGGGAGGGCTGATACGCAGTATTTT | few | TRBJ2-3 | TRBD2 | TRBV9
CASSLARGTRETQYF | TGTGCCAGCAGCTTAGCGCGGGGGACCCGGGAGACCCAGTACTTC | many | TRBJ2-5 | TRBD2 | TRBV7-9
CASSQELWGEAFF | TGCGCCAGCAGCCAAGAGCTGTGGGGTGAAGCTTTCTTT | many | TRBJ1-1 | NA | TRBV4-3
CATSAGGQGHQPQHF | TGTGCCACCAGTGCCGGGGGACAGGGGCATCAGCCCCAGCATTTT | many | TRBJ1-5 | TRBD1 | TRBV24-1
CASSPLRADSYNEQFF | TGTGCCAGCAGCCCTCTAAGAGCGGACTCCTACAATGAGCAGTTCTTC | few | TRBJ2-1 | NA | TRBV14
CASTRVDTEAFF | TGTGCCAGCACGAGGGTTGACACTGAAGCTTTCTTT | once | TRBJ1-1 | NA | TRBV18
CAWSVDILRGNEQFF | TGTGCCTGGAGTGTAGACATACTCCGAGGCAATGAGCAGTTCTTC | many | TRBJ2-1 | NA | TRBV30
CASSLTQTGNYGYTF | TGTGCCAGCAGCTTAACCCAGACAGGGAACTATGGCTACACCTTC | many | TRBJ1-2 | TRBD1 | TRBV7-2
CATSRFESTEAFF | TGTGCCACCAGCAGATTCGAATCCACTGAAGCTTTCTTT | many | TRBJ1-1 | NA | TRBV15
CASSRRGLAGGELFF | TGTGCCAGCAGCCGCCGGGGACTAGCAGGCGGGGAGCTGTTTTTT | NA | TRBJ2-2 | TRBD2 | TRBV28
CASSYPRQGSNQPQHF | TGTGCCAGCAGTTACCCCCGACAGGGGAGCAATCAGCCCCAGCATTTT | many | TRBJ1-5 | TRBD1 | TRBV6-6
CASSLAVINTNYGDTF | TGCGCCAGCAGCTTGGCCGTGATAAATACAAACTATGGCGACACCTTC | NA | TRBJ1-2 | NA | TRBV5-1
CASSLWTSYEQYF | TGTGCCAGCAGCTTATGGACCTCCTACGAGCAGTACTTC | NA | TRBJ2-7 | NA | TRBV7-2
CASSSGGANEQFF | TGTGCCAGCAGTAGCGGGGGGGCCAATGAGCAGTTCTTC | many | TRBJ2-1 | TRBD2 | TRBV6-2/TRBV6-3
CASSRTGAGNEQFF | TGTGCCAGCAGCAGGACAGGGGCAGGCAATGAGCAGTTCTTC | NA | TRBJ2-1 | TRBD1 | TRBV6-5
CASSSRLGQGAYEQYF | TGTGCCAGCAGCTCGCGGCTTGGACAGGGGGCATACGAGCAGTACTTC | few | TRBJ2-7 | TRBD1 | TRBV11-2
CASSLGPSGREYADTQYF | TGTGCCAGCAGTTTAGGGCCTAGCGGGAGGGAGTACGCAGATACGCAGTATTTT | NA | TRBJ2-3 | TRBD2 | TRBV12-3/TRBV12-4
CASRANKPLNTEAFF | TGTGCCAGCAGAGCCAACAAGCCGTTGAACACTGAAGCTTTCTTT | few | TRBJ1-1 | NA | TRBV25-1
CASSPGTGLTYNEQFF | TGTGCCAGCAGCCCTGGGACAGGGTTAACCTACAATGAGCAGTTCTTC | NA | TRBJ2-1 | TRBD1 | TRBV5-5
CASSLDYNEQFF | TGTGCCAGCAGCTTAGACTACAATGAGCAGTTCTTC | NA | TRBJ2-1 | NA | TRBV7-9
CSVAGDYGYTF | TGCAGCGTTGCGGGGGACTATGGCTACACCTTC | many | TRBJ1-2 | NA | TRBV29-1
CASSDPGRTGRSYSPLHF | TGTGCCAGTAGCGACCCAGGGAGGACAGGGAGATCGTATTCACCCCTCCACTTT | few | TRBJ1-6 | TRBD1 | TRBV19
CASSPEGGGFGYTF | TGTGCCAGCAGCCCTGAGGGAGGGGGCTTTGGCTACACCTTC | many | TRBJ1-2 | TRBD1 | TRBV7-9
CASSQETSADGDTQYF | TGCGCCAGCAGCCAAGAAACAAGCGCGGACGGGGATACGCAGTATTTT | few | TRBJ2-3 | NA | TRBV4-1
CASSPRTSPHEQYF | TGTGCCAGCAGCCCGCGGACTAGTCCCCACGAGCAGTACTTC | many | TRBJ2-7 | TRBD2 | TRBV9
CASSAEASGNTIYF | TGTGCCAGCAGCGCGGAGGCCTCTGGAAACACCATATATTTT | few | TRBJ1-3 | NA | TRBV9
CASSLVVLSHEQYF | TGTGCCAGCAGCTTAGTGGTCTTGAGCCACGAGCAGTACTTC | NA | TRBJ2-7 | NA | TRBV13
CASSLMPGLNTGELFF | TGTGCCAGCAGCTTAATGCCCGGATTGAACACCGGGGAGCTGTTTTTT | NA | TRBJ2-2 | NA | TRBV7-3
CASSQAWREAPPGEQFF | TGTGCCAGCAGCCAAGCGTGGCGGGAGGCCCCGCCCGGTGAGCAGTTCTTC | many | TRBJ2-1 | TRBD2 | TRBV3-1
CASSLVNSGTGSYTF | TGTGCCAGCAGCTTAGTAAATTCCGGGACAGGGAGCTACACCTTC | many | TRBJ1-2 | TRBD1 | TRBV7-9
CSVEDPGNYGYTF | TGCAGCGTTGAAGATCCAGGCAACTATGGCTACACCTTC | few | TRBJ1-2 | NA | TRBV29-1
CASSAQNRGTDTQYF | TGTGCCAGCAGTGCCCAGAACAGGGGGACAGATACGCAGTATTTT | few | TRBJ2-3 | TRBD1 | TRBV12-3/TRBV12-4
CASSREAGTSGRPVETQYF | TGTGCCAGCAGCCGTGAAGCCGGGACTAGCGGGAGGCCGGTGGAGACCCAGTACTTC | many | TRBJ2-5 | TRBD2 | TRBV13
CASIINWQDDNEQFF | TGTGCCAGCATCATAAACTGGCAGGATGACAATGAGCAGTTCTTC | many | TRBJ2-1 | NA | TRBV11-2
CASSPEWGAGEQYF | TGTGCCAGCAGCCCCGAATGGGGGGCGGGCGAGCAGTACTTC | few | TRBJ2-7 | NA | TRBV7-2
CASSQDPGVTEAFF | TGTGCCAGCAGCCAAGATCCGGGGGTCACTGAAGCTTTCTTT | NA | TRBJ1-1 | NA | TRBV4-2
CASSPQQGASYNEQFF | TGTGCCAGCAGTCCCCAACAGGGTGCCTCCTACAATGAGCAGTTCTTC | many | TRBJ2-1 | NA | TRBV6-5
CASSYGPNGYTF | TGTGCCAGCAGTTACGGACCTAACGGCTACACCTTC | few | TRBJ1-2 | NA | TRBV5-6
CSARRTGDEQFF | TGCAGTGCTAGAAGAACAGGGGATGAGCAGTTCTTC | many | TRBJ2-1 | TRBD1 | TRBV20-1
CASSQEGAGYEQYF | TGTGCCAGCTCACAGGAGGGGGCGGGATACGAGCAGTACTTC | many | TRBJ2-7 | NA | TRBV18